One sample yielded the 21 T cell receptor beta chains listed below, sequenced in a study of T cell changes during pregnancy in multiple sclerosis. The repertoire was sequenced with immunoSEQ multiplex PCR; TCRdb's copy has only in-frame clones and lacks some. The sample has under 75,000 clones, around 90% seen once. Specimen: CD4+ T cells from peripheral blood mononuclear cells, collected after pregnancy. These receptors were collected from a female donor with multiple sclerosis, enrolled in a pregnancy study.

This chain joins TRBV11-2 and TRBJ2-7, with no clear D. Looked up from germline, CDR1 is SGHAT and CDR2 is FQNNGV. Trimming left V 5 bases short and J 6 bases short, with 14 bases between. The CDR3 consists of 13 residues. CDR3 coding DNA: TGTGCCAGCAGCCACCCGTCGGGTAGCGAGCAGTACTTC. It codes for CASSHPSGSEQYF.

The rearrangement joins TRBV2 to TRBJ2-2; D possibly corresponds to TRBD1 (5 bases). The CDR3 length is 12 residues. V was pared by 7 bases and J by 6 bases, with 9 bases between. Germline CDR1 reads SNHLY; CDR2 reads FYNNEI. CDR3 sequence reads: CASKGSPGELFF. In DNA, the CDR3 is TGTGCCAGCAAGGGGTCTCCCGGGGAGCTGTTTTTT. Supplemented by reference TRBV2 and TRBJ2-2, the full variable domain reads EPEVTQTPSHQVTQMGQEVILRCVPISNHLYFYWYRQILGQKVEFLVSFYNNEISEKSEIFDDQFSVERPDGSNFTLKIRSTKLEDSAMYFCASKGSPGELFFGEGSRLTVL.

The chain links TRBV7-2 to TRBJ2-7; weak D call: TRBD2 (6 bases). Trimming stripped 5 bases from V and 2 bases from J, with 10 bases between. The CDR3 is 13 amino acids. Germline V gives CDR1 SGHTA, CDR2 FQGNSA. The CDR3 sequence is CASSRGLTYEQYF. CDR3 bases: TGTGCCAGCAGCCGGGGACTCACCTACGAGCAGTACTTC. The full variable domain, its missing parts supplied by reference TRBV7-2 and TRBJ2-7, is GAGVSQSPSNKVTEKGKDVELRCDPISGHTALYWYRQSLGQGLEFLIYFQGNSAPDKSGLPSDRFSAERTGGSVSTLTIQRTQQEDSAVYLCASSRGLTYEQYFGPGTRLTVT.

The rearrangement joins TRBV4-1 to TRBJ2-5; 12 positions match TRBD2. The CDR3 sequence is 20 residues long. The J segment lost 4 bases and the V segment lost 0 bases, leaving 15 bases of the junction unmatched. The germline gives CDR1 MGHRA, CDR2 YSYEKL. The CDR3 DNA sequence: TGCGCCAGCAGCCAAGACCCCGCCTTCACTAGCGGGGGGTCACGAGAGACCCAGTACTTC. As protein: CASSQDPAFTSGGSRETQYF.

This chain uses TRBV30 with TRBJ1-3; D may be TRBD1 (5 bases). Germline CDR1 is GTSNPN and CDR2 is SVGIG (reference sequence). The CDR3 sequence is 15 residues long. Trimming cost V 0 bases and J 1 base, with 10 bases left between them. CDR3 protein: CAWSVTGSSGNTIYF. CDR3 sequence (DNA): TGTGCCTGGAGTGTCACAGGCTCTTCTGGAAACACCATATATTTT.

This sequence joins TRBV5-8 and TRBJ1-1, with D hard to call. This CDR3 contains 16 residues. V shed 7 bases and J shed 1 base, with 20 bases lying between them. CDR1 is SGHTS, CDR2 YDEGEE, per germline. DNA of the CDR3: TGTGCCAGCCTAGGACTCTACGAGCGCTGGAACACTGAAGCTTTCTTT. Amino acid sequence: CASLGLYERWNTEAFF.

In this sample, this clone turned up once. This rearrangement joins TRBV6-1 to TRBJ2-3, with TRBD2 identical over 11 bases. Unmatched junction bases numbered 1, after V lost 4 bases and J lost 1 base. CDR1 is MNHNS and CDR2 is SASEGT in the germline V gene. CDR3 length: 15 amino acids. CDR3 protein: CASSATSGGTDTQYF. CDR3 sequence (DNA): TGTGCCAGCAGTGCGACTAGCGGGGGCACAGATACGCAGTATTTT.

This clone was found a few times. This sequence joins TRBV10-1 and TRBJ1-3; 8 nucleotides agree with TRBD1. Trimming removed 2 bases from V and 5 bases from J; junction bases left unmatched: 5. Germline assignment: CDR1 WNHNN and CDR2 SYGVQD (reference sequence). This CDR3 comprises 15 residues. The CDR3, as DNA: TGCGCCAGCAGTGAGCTACAGGGGGGGAGAAACACCATATATTTT. It encodes CASSELQGGRNTIYF.

CDR3 region: CATLTGTSYEQYF. DNA of the CDR3: TGTGCCACCCTTACCGGGACTAGCTACGAGCAGTACTTC. This chain links TRBV28 with TRBJ2-7; 8 bases agree with TRBD2. This CDR3 has 13 amino acids. The V gene end was trimmed by 10 bases and the J gene end by 3 bases; junction bases not matched to a gene: 8. The germline V gene encodes CDR1 MDHEN and CDR2 SYDVKM.

The rearrangement uses TRBV6-1 and TRBJ1-2; D not certain. Per germline, CDR1 MNHNS and CDR2 SASEGT. Trimming removed 3 bases from V and 2 bases from J, with 7 bases in between. CDR3 length: 13 residues. The CDR3 region is CASSEGLNYGYTF. The DNA for the CDR3 is TGTGCCAGCAGTGAGGGCCTCAACTATGGCTACACCTTC.

With respect to this clone: In the same sample, other DNA sequences code for this CDR3. The CDR3: CASSLSTGELFF. DNA of the CDR3: TGTGCCAGCAGCCTTTCCACCGGGGAGCTGTTTTTT. The chain couples TRBV7-9 to TRBJ2-2, with D hard to call. The CDR3 loop spans 12 amino acids. Trimming cost V 5 bases and J 4 bases, with 5 bases left between them. Germline assignment: CDR1 SEHNR and CDR2 FQNEAQ (reference sequence).

This clone was observed a single time. V and J are TRBV5-4 and TRBJ2-3; 9 nucleotides match TRBD2. CDR1 and CDR2 (germline): SGHNT, YYREEE (reference sequence). The trim removed 5 bases at V and 2 bases at J, leaving 9 bases unmatched. The CDR3 is 16 residues long. In DNA, the CDR3 is TGTGCCAGCAGTGGCGGGAGCGGGGGGTTCACAGATACGCAGTATTTT. Translated, it gives CASSGGSGGFTDTQYF.

This clone was picked up one time. This chain links TRBV5-1 with TRBJ2-7; TRBD1 might be the D (6 bases). The CDR3 is 14 amino acids. V was shortened by 0 bases and J by 6 bases, with 13 bases between the two germline ends. Germline V lookup: CDR1 SGHRS, CDR2 YFSETQ. The CDR3 DNA follows: TGCGCCAGCAGCTTGGGGGGGCCCGTCGGCGAGCAGTACTTC. Translation: CASSLGGPVGEQYF.

The genes are TRBV18 and TRBJ2-3, with a possible D match to TRBD2 (5 bases). V lost 2 bases, J lost 4 bases, and 19 bases lay in between. Germline V gene data show CDR1 as KGHSH and CDR2 as LQKENI. CDR3 length equals 17 residues. CDR3 protein: CASSPEGVQSGADTQYF. The CDR3 region has the DNA TGTGCCAGCTCACCAGAGGGTGTCCAAAGCGGCGCAGATACGCAGTATTTT.

The chain is built from TRBV30 and TRBJ2-1; 7 positions match TRBD1. The CDR3 extends over 14 amino acids. With 0 bases clipped from V and 7 bases from J, the junction kept 6 bases outside the gene matches. Germline lookup yields CDR1 GTSNPN and CDR2 SVGIG (reference sequence). CDR3 in amino acids: CAWSVRVQGNEQFF. As DNA, the CDR3 is TGTGCCTGGAGTGTACGAGTACAGGGGAATGAGCAGTTCTTC.

V gene TRBV19 combines with J gene TRBJ2-5; D is perhaps TRBD2 (6 bases). The CDR3 runs to 13 residues. Per germline, CDR1 LNHDA and CDR2 SQIVND (reference sequence). V was pared by 3 bases and J by 4 bases, with 9 bases between. CDR3 residues: CASSISSGETQYF. The DNA of the CDR3 is TGTGCCAGTAGTATCAGTAGCGGAGAGACCCAGTACTTC. The full variable domain, with the rest looked up from reference TRBV19 and TRBJ2-5, is DGGITQSPKYLFRKEGQNVTLSCEQNLNHDAMYWYRQDPGQGLRLIYYSQIVNDFQKGDIAEGYSVSREKKESFPLTVTSAQKNPTAFYLCASSISSGETQYFGPGTRLLVL.

This chain uses TRBV5-4 with TRBJ2-5, with D possibly being TRBD2 (5 bases). The V gene lost 4 bases and the J gene lost 1 base, with 14 bases spanning the gap. Germline CDR1 reads SGHNT; CDR2 reads YYREEE (reference sequence). The CDR3 is 15 residues long. The CDR3 protein is CASSDTGVLQETQYF. For the CDR3, the DNA is TGTGCCAGCAGCGATACCGGGGTCCTCCAAGAGACCCAGTACTTC. The full variable domain, completed using reference TRBV5-4 and TRBJ2-5, is ETGVTQSPTHLIKTRGQQVTLRCSSQSGHNTVSWYQQALGQGPQFIFQYYREEENGRGNFPPRFSGLQFPNYSSELNVNALELDDSALYLCASSDTGVLQETQYFGPGTRLLVL.

The chain uses TRBV5-1 and TRBJ1-6; unclear D gene. CDR3 length: 16 residues. The germline V gene encodes CDR1 SGHRS and CDR2 YFSETQ. The germline V and J ends were trimmed by 4 bases and 0 bases, with 11 bases remaining between them. The CDR3 coding sequence is TGCGCCAGCAGCCCGCGTGAGGGCTCCTATAATTCACCCCTCCACTTT. Translated, it gives CASSPREGSYNSPLHF.

The gene calls are TRBV19 and TRBJ2-5; 9 bases fit TRBD1. Germline lookup yields CDR1 LNHDA and CDR2 SQIVND (reference sequence). Trimming removed 5 bases from V and 2 bases from J; junction bases left unmatched: 9. This CDR3 is 16 amino acids long. The CDR3 here is CASSSGQGYPQETQYF. DNA of the CDR3: TGTGCCAGTAGTTCGGGACAGGGCTATCCACAAGAGACCCAGTACTTC.

The rearrangement uses TRBV19 and TRBJ1-5; D perhaps matches TRBD1 (6 bases). Germline V gene data show CDR1 as LNHDA and CDR2 as SQIVND (reference sequence). This CDR3 comprises 14 residues. Trimming stripped 8 bases from V and 2 bases from J, with 13 bases between. The chain's CDR3 is CASEGDWRNQPQHF. The CDR3 DNA sequence: TGTGCCAGTGAGGGGGATTGGCGCAATCAGCCCCAGCATTTT.

The V call is TRBV7-2, the J call TRBJ1-5, with 8 nucleotides matching TRBD1. Losses at the gene ends were 5 bases for V and 1 base for J; bases not matched to a gene: 4. This CDR3 has 15 amino acids. Germline-derived CDR1 and CDR2 are SGHTA and FQGNSA. The CDR3 region is CASSVGQGSNQPQHF. For the CDR3, the DNA is TGTGCCAGCAGCGTCGGACAGGGAAGCAATCAGCCCCAGCATTTT.